One and the same sample provided the 27 T cell receptor beta chains below, sequenced in a study of blood T cell repertoires in COVID-19. Here immunoSEQ multiplex PCR was the method, and the copy in TCRdb shows in-frame clones only, minus some. The table shows approximately 200,000 clones, with 90% occurring only once. Sequencing input: PBMCs or T cells enriched from blood (not recorded which). These receptors came from a man younger than 40 who had recovered from COVID-19.

The CDR3 DNA reads as TGTGCCAGATCACAGGGAAACTACGAGCAGTACTTC. It yields the protein CARSQGNYEQYF. The chain is built from TRBV10-3 and TRBJ2-7; TRBD1 is a possible D gene (6 bases). V dropped 10 bases and J dropped 3 bases, with 13 bases sitting between them. The CDR3 contains 12 residues. Germline V CDR1 and CDR2: ENHRY, SYGVKD.

This chain connects TRBV25-1 to TRBJ2-1, with a possible D match to TRBD1 (6 bases). The CDR3 is made up of 13 amino acids. The V end lost 2 bases, the J end lost 4 bases, and 6 bases lay between the germline ends. Germline-derived CDR1 and CDR2 are MGHDK and SYGVNS. The CDR3 DNA is TGTGCCAGCAGTGAACAGGGGTACAATGAGCAGTTCTTC. This translates into CASSEQGYNEQFF.

V is TRBV30 and J is TRBJ1-4, with 9 bases that match TRBD1. After removal of 2 bases from V and 5 bases from J, the junction contained 3 bases not matched to a gene. The germline V gene has CDR1 GTSNPN and CDR2 SVGIG (reference sequence). The CDR3 contains 14 residues. As DNA, the CDR3 is TGTGCCTGGAGTTGGGGACAGGGAAATGAAAAACTGTTTTTT. It yields the protein CAWSWGQGNEKLFF.

V gene TRBV20-1 combines with J gene TRBJ2-7; no clear D gene. The V gene lost 3 bases and the J gene lost 0 bases, with 12 bases spanning the gap. CDR3 length: 14 amino acids. CDR1 is DFQATT, CDR2 SNEGSKA, per germline (reference sequence). The CDR3 nucleotides read TGCAGTGCTAGTTCTGTCCTCAGCTCCTACGAGCAGTACTTC. Amino acid sequence: CSASSVLSSYEQYF.

The J gene is TRBJ2-7, the V gene TRBV11-2, with D possibly being TRBD2 (6 bases). This CDR3 has 15 residues. Trimming took off 2 bases at V and 0 bases at J, with 11 bases between the two ends. CDR1 and CDR2 from the germline V gene are SGHAT and FQNNGV. The CDR3 DNA reads as TGTGCCAGCAGCTTATCCGCGGACTACTCCTACGAGCAGTACTTC. Protein product: CASSLSADYSYEQYF.

V and J are TRBV30 and TRBJ1-1; no reliable D call. This CDR3 spans 13 amino acids. Germline loops: CDR1 GTSNPN, CDR2 SVGIG (reference sequence). The V and J ends lost 2 bases and 3 bases respectively, with 10 bases between them. The CDR3 nucleotides are TGTGCCTGGAGTTTATTACGGGACACTGAAGCTTTCTTT. It encodes CAWSLLRDTEAFF. Supplemented by reference TRBV30 and TRBJ1-1, the full variable domain reads SQTIHQWPATLVQPVGSPLSLECTVEGTSNPNLYWYRQAAGRGLQLLFYSVGIGQISSEVPQNLSASRPQDRQFILSSKKLLLSDSGFYLCAWSLLRDTEAFFGQGTRLTVV.

The gene calls are TRBV6-1 and TRBJ1-1; no definite D call. Germline CDR1 is MNHNS and CDR2 is SASEGT. The CDR3 runs 14 residues. Trimming cost V 1 base and J 10 bases, with 16 bases left between them. The CDR3, as DNA: TGTGCCAGCAGTGAAGGAGGAAGAGGTTCCCGAGCTTTCTTT. Encoded protein: CASSEGGRGSRAFF.

The chain combines TRBV7-9 with TRBJ2-1; possible D gene TRBD2, 6 bases. The CDR3 loop spans 17 amino acids. Trimming shortened V by 3 bases and J by 0 bases, and 15 bases separated the two germline ends. Germline lookup yields CDR1 SEHNR and CDR2 FQNEAQ (reference sequence). CDR3 coding DNA: TGTGCCAGCAGCTTCGACAGACTAGACAGCTCCTACAATGAGCAGTTCTTC. It yields the protein CASSFDRLDSSYNEQFF.

The chain employs TRBV5-1 and TRBJ2-1; 7 positions match TRBD1. CDR3 length: 18 residues. The V segment lost 4 bases and the J segment 6 bases; nucleotides outside the gene matches: 19. CDR1 is SGHRS and CDR2 is YFSETQ in the germline V gene. The CDR3 loop is CASSLIYTDRAPVNEQFF. The CDR3 coding sequence is TGCGCCAGCAGCCTAATCTATACCGACAGGGCACCGGTCAATGAGCAGTTCTTC.

The chain combines TRBV10-1 with TRBJ2-7; perhaps TRBD1 as D (6 bases). Trimming stripped 1 base from V and 2 bases from J, with 15 bases between. Germline V lookup: CDR1 WNHNN, CDR2 SYGVQD (reference sequence). This CDR3 spans 16 amino acids. The DNA for the CDR3 is TGCGCCAGCAGTGAGTACAGGGCCAAGTGCCCCTACGAGCAGTACTTC. Translated, it gives CASSEYRAKCPYEQYF.

This clone has only one observation. The gene calls are TRBV24-1 and TRBJ2-5; 7 nucleotides match TRBD2. The germline CDR1 and CDR2 sequences are KGHDR and SFDVKD. With V trimmed by 9 bases and J by 5 bases, 11 bases remained unmatched. This CDR3 region has 14 residues. In nucleotides, the CDR3 is TGTGCCACCTCCGGACGGGGGGTCCGGGAGACCCAGTACTTC. Translating gives CATSGRGVRETQYF.

CDR3: CASSQYPGTGELFF. CDR3 bases: TGTGCCAGCAGCCAGTATCCAGGCACCGGGGAGCTGTTTTTT. The chain uses TRBV3-1 (or the pseudogene TRBV3-2) and TRBJ2-2; unclear D gene. The length of the CDR3 is 14 residues. V was clipped by 3 bases and J by 4 bases, with 9 bases between them. CDR1 is LGHDT and CDR2 is YNNKEL in the germline V gene (reference sequence).

The chain has TRBV23-1 and TRBJ1-6, with 8 bases that match TRBD1. TRBV23-1 is marked as an open reading frame, function uncertain. Unmatched junction bases numbered 14, after V lost 6 bases and J lost 7 bases. The CDR3 loop spans 17 amino acids. The CDR3, as DNA: TGCGCCAGCAGACGATACCGAGGGACAGGCCGAAATTCACCCCTCCACTTT. This sequence encodes CASRRYRGTGRNSPLHF.

A few counts support this clone. V and J are TRBV29-1 and TRBJ1-1; possible D gene TRBD1, 6 bases. The CDR3 is made up of 12 amino acids. Germline values: CDR1 SQVTM, CDR2 ANQGSEA. Deletions cut 6 bases from V and 1 base from J, with 9 bases between. In DNA, the CDR3 is TGCAGCGTAGGGGGAACGAACACTGAAGCTTTCTTT. This sequence encodes CSVGGTNTEAFF.

This chain joins TRBV28 and TRBJ1-4; TRBD1 agrees at 7 bases. Germline trimming cut 3 bases from V and 8 bases from J; bases unmatched to any gene: 15. Germline CDR1 reads MDHEN; CDR2 reads SYDVKM. There are 17 residues in the CDR3. DNA of the CDR3: TGTGCCAGCAGTTTTACCCTCACGAGCAGGGGGGAAGAAAAACTGTTTTTT. Protein sequence: CASSFTLTSRGEEKLFF.

The chain recombines TRBV6-2 or TRBV6-3 with TRBJ2-3, with 9 bases matching TRBD1. This CDR3 region has 17 residues. The ends lost 2 bases at V and 2 bases at J; junction bases unmatched: 8. CDR1 and CDR2 (germline): MNHEY, SVGEGT. The CDR3 nucleotides are TGTGCCAGCAGTTACCTGCCGGGACAGGGATTCACAGATACGCAGTATTTT. Residues: CASSYLPGQGFTDTQYF.

The rearrangement links TRBV10-3 to TRBJ2-2; 13 bases fit TRBD2. This CDR3 has 17 residues. Germline values: CDR1 ENHRY, CDR2 SYGVKD. The J segment lost 6 bases and the V segment lost 4 bases, leaving 8 bases of the junction unmatched. This CDR3 reads CAISGGLAGVDSGELFF. CDR3 in DNA: TGTGCCATCAGTGGTGGACTAGCGGGAGTAGATTCCGGGGAGCTGTTTTTT.

The CDR3 protein is CASSGIGTAFNEQFF. In nucleotides, the CDR3 is TGTGCCAGCAGCGGCATCGGGACAGCGTTCAATGAGCAGTTCTTC. V usage is TRBV9 and J usage is TRBJ2-1; 7 positions agree with TRBD1. With 3 bases clipped from V and 6 bases from J, the junction kept 9 bases outside the gene matches. CDR1 is SGDLS, CDR2 YYNGEE, per germline. The CDR3 extends over 15 amino acids.

The chain recombines TRBV19 with TRBJ2-1; D unresolved. This CDR3 is built from 15 residues. The V and J ends lost 2 bases and 1 base respectively, with 9 bases between them. Germline V lookup: CDR1 LNHDA, CDR2 SQIVND (reference sequence). The CDR3 DNA sequence: TGTGCCAGTAGTATACTGGCGGATTCCTACAATGAGCAGTTCTTC. This codes for CASSILADSYNEQFF.

The gene calls are TRBV19 and TRBJ2-2, with 10 nucleotides matching TRBD2. Looked up from germline, CDR1 is LNHDA and CDR2 is SQIVND (reference sequence). The trim removed 7 bases at V and 6 bases at J, leaving 5 bases unmatched. The CDR3 is 14 amino acids. The CDR3 DNA reads as TGTGCCAGTATGGCTAGCGGGAGTTCCGGGGAGCTGTTTTTT. It specifies CASMASGSSGELFF.

V and J are TRBV18 and TRBJ2-1, with D perhaps matching TRBD1 (6 bases). V lost 5 bases to trimming and J lost 7 bases, with 21 bases between them. The CDR3 runs to 16 residues. The germline V gene has CDR1 KGHSH and CDR2 LQKENI. This chain's CDR3 is CASSNDRLIGRNEQFF. The CDR3 DNA reads TGTGCCAGCTCAAACGACAGGTTGATTGGTCGGAATGAGCAGTTCTTC.

The V call is TRBV30, the J call TRBJ1-1; a possible D gene is TRBD1 (5 bases). This CDR3 contains 14 residues. With 2 bases removed from V and 3 bases from J, the gap between germline ends came to 13 bases. Germline V CDR1 and CDR2: GTSNPN, SVGIG (reference sequence). CDR3 sequence: CAWSKGIRDTEAFF. The DNA of the CDR3 is TGTGCCTGGAGTAAAGGTATCAGGGACACTGAAGCTTTCTTT.

There are a few counts of this clone. The genes are TRBV29-1 and TRBJ1-1; 9 bases agree with TRBD1. This CDR3 contains 12 residues. CDR1 is SQVTM, CDR2 ANQGSEA, per germline. J was trimmed by 4 bases and V by 7 bases; bases with no gene match: 4. CDR3 sequence (DNA): TGCAGCGCCGGGGGACAGGGCACTGAAGCTTTCTTT. Protein product: CSAGGQGTEAFF.

The V call is TRBV10-3, the J call TRBJ2-1; D is possibly TRBD2 (5 bases). V lost 5 bases to trimming and J lost 5 bases, with 16 bases between them. The CDR3 totals 15 residues. Germline loops: CDR1 ENHRY, CDR2 SYGVKD. The DNA of the CDR3 is TGTGCCATCAGTTCTTTCGATACGGGAAACAATGAGCAGTTCTTC. Encoded protein: CAISSFDTGNNEQFF.

This chain uses TRBV11-2 with TRBJ2-3; a possible D gene is TRBD1 (6 bases). Germline lookup yields CDR1 SGHAT and CDR2 FQNNGV. The CDR3 runs 16 residues. Trimming removed 1 base at V and 0 bases at J, with 11 bases between. The CDR3 DNA follows: TGTGCCAGCAGCTTAGGGGTCAGGGGAAGCACAGATACGCAGTATTTT. It is translated as CASSLGVRGSTDTQYF.

This chain connects TRBV11-2 to TRBJ2-1; a possible D gene is TRBD2 (6 bases). Germline V gives CDR1 SGHAT, CDR2 FQNNGV. The CDR3 loop spans 16 amino acids. Trimming took 5 bases from V and 4 from J, leaving 18 bases between them. The CDR3 DNA reads as TGTGCCAGCAGCCGATACAGGAGGGCGGGTTACAATGAGCAGTTCTTC. It specifies CASSRYRRAGYNEQFF.

Of note for this clone: Other nucleotide sequences in the sample specify the same CDR3. V and J are TRBV24-1 and TRBJ2-1; 7 positions match TRBD2. The CDR3 is 15 residues long. Germline V gene data show CDR1 as KGHDR and CDR2 as SFDVKD. Trimming at V came to 0 bases and at J to 4 bases, leaving 2 bases not matched to a gene. CDR3 sequence: CATSDLSGGYNEQFF. The CDR3 coding sequence is TGTGCCACCAGTGATTTGTCGGGGGGTTACAATGAGCAGTTCTTC.